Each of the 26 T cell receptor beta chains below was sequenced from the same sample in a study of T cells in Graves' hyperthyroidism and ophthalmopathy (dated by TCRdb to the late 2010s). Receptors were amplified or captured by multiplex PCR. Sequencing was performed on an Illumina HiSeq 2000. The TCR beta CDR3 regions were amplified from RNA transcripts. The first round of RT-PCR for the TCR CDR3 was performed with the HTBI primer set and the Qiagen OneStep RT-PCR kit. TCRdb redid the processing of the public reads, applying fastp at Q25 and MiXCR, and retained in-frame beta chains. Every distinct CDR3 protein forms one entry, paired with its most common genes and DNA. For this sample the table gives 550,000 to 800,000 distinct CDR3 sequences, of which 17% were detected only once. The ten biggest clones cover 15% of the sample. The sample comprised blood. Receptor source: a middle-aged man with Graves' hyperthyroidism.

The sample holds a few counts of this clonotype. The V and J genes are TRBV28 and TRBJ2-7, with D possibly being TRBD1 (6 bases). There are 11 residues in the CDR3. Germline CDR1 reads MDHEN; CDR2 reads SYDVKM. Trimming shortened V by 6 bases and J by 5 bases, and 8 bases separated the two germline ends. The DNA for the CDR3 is TGTGCCAGCAGAACAGGGAACGAGCAGTACTTC. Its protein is CASRTGNEQYF.

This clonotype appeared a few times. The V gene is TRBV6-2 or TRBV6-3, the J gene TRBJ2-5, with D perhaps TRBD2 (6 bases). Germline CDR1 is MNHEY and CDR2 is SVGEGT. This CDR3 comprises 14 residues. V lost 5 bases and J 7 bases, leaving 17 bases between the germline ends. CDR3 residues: CASSKRVSWVTQYF. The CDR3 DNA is TGTGCCAGCAGTAAGCGGGTCTCTTGGGTGACCCAGTACTTC.

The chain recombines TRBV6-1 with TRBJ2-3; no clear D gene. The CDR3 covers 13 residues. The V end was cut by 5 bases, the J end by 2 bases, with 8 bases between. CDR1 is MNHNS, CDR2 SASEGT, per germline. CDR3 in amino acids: CASSYRYTDTQYF. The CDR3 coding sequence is TGTGCCAGCAGTTACCGATACACAGATACGCAGTATTTT.

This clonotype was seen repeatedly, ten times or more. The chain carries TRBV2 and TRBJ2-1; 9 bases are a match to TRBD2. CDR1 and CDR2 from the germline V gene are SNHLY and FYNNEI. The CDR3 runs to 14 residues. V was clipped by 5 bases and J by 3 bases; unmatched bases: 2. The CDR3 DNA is TGTGCCAGCAGTAGGACTAGCGACTACAATGAGCAGTTCTTC. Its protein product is CASSRTSDYNEQFF.

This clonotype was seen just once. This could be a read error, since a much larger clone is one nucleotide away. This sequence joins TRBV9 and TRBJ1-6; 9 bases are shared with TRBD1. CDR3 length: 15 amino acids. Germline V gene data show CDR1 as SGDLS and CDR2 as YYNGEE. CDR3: CANSANRGQDSPLHF. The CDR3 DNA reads TGTGCCAACAGCGCCAACAGGGGGCAAGATTCACCCCTCCACTTT.

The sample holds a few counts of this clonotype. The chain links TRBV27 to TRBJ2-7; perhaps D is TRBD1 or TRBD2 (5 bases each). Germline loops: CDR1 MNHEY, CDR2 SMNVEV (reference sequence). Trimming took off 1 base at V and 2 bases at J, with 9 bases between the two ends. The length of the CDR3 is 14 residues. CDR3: CASSLLGEPYEQYF. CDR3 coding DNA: TGTGCCAGCAGTTTATTAGGGGAGCCCTACGAGCAGTACTTC.

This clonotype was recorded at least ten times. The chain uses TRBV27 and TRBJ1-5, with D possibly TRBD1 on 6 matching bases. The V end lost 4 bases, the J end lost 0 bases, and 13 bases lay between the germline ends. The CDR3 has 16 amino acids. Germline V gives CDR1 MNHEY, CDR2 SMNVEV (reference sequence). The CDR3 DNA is TGTGCCAGCAGTTCCACAGGGCACCGTAGCAATCAGCCCCAGCATTTT. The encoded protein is CASSSTGHRSNQPQHF.

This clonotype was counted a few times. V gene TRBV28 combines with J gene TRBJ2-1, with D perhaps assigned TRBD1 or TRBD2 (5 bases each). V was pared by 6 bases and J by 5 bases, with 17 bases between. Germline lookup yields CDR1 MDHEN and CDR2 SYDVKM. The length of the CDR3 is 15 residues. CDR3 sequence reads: CASSILKGRHNEQFF. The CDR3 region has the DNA TGTGCCAGCAGCATCTTGAAGGGGAGACACAATGAGCAGTTCTTC.

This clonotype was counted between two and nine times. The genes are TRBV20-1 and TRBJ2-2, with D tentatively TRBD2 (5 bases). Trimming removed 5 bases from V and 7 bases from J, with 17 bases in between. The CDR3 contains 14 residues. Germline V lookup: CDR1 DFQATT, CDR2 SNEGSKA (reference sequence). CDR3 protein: CSAQDSGRSGELFF. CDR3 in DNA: TGCAGTGCTCAGGACTCCGGACGGAGCGGGGAGCTGTTTTTT.

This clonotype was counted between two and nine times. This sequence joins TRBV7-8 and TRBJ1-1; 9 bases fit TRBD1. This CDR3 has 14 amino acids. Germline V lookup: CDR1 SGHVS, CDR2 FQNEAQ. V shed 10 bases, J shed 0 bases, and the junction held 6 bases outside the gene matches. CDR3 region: CATKGQGLNTEAFF. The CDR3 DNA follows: TGTGCCACCAAGGGACAGGGATTGAACACTGAAGCTTTCTTT. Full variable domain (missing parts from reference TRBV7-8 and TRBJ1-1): GAGVSQSPRYKVAKRGQDVALRCDPISGHVSLFWYQQALGQGPEFLTYFQNEAQLDKSGLPSDRFFAERPEGSVSTLKIQRTQQEDSAVYLCATKGQGLNTEAFFGQGTRLTVV.

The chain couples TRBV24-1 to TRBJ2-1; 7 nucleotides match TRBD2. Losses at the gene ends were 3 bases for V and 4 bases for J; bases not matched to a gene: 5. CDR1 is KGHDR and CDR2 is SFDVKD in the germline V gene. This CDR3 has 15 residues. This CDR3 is CATSDAEAGYNEQFF. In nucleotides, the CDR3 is TGTGCCACCAGTGATGCCGAAGCGGGATACAATGAGCAGTTCTTC.

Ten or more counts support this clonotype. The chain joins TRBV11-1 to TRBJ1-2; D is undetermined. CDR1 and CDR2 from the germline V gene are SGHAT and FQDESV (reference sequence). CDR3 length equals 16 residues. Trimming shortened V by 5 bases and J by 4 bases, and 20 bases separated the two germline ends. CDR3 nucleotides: TGTGCCAGCAGCCCCCGAGGAGGAGAGAGGAGCTATGGCTACACCTTC. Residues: CASSPRGGERSYGYTF.

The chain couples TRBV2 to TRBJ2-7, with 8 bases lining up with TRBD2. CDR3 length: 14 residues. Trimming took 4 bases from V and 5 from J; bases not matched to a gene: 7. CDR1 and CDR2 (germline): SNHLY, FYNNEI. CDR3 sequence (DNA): TGTGCCAGCAGTGGAAGCGGGAGAATCCACGAGCAGTACTTC. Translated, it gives CASSGSGRIHEQYF.

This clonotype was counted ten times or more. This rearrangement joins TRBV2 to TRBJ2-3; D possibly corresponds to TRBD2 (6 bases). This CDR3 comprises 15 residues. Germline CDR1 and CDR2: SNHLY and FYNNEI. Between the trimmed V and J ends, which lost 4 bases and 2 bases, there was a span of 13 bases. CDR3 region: CASSVAGTLTDTQYF. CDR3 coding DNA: TGTGCCAGCAGTGTGGCGGGAACCCTCACAGATACGCAGTATTTT.

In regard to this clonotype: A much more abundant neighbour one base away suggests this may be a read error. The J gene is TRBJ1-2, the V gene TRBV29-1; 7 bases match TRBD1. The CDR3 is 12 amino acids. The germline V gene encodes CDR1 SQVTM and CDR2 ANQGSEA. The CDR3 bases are TGCAGTACCGGGGGAGGGGGCTATGGCCACACCTTC. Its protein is CSTGGGGYGHTF.

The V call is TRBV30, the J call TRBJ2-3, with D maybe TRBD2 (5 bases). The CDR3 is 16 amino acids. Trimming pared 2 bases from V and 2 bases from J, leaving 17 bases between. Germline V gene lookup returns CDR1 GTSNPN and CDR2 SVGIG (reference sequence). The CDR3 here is CAWSNSAGHPTDTQYF. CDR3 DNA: TGTGCCTGGAGTAATTCGGCGGGCCACCCCACAGATACGCAGTATTTT.

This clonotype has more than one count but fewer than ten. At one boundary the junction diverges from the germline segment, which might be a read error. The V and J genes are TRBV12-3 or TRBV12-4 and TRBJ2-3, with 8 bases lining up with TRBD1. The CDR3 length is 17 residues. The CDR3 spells CASSGGRQGWNTDMQYF. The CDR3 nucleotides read TGTGCCAGCAGCGGAGGGAGACAGGGGTGGAACACAGATATGCAGTATTTT.

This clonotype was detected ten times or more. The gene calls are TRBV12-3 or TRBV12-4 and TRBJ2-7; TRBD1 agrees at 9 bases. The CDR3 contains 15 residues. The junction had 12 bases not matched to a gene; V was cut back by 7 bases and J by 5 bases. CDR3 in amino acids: CASTQGDREIDEQYF. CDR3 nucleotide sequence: TGTGCCAGCACCCAAGGGGACAGGGAAATTGACGAGCAGTACTTC.

The CDR3, as DNA: TGTGCCAGCAGTGTCAGTGAGAGGCGGGCGAACACCGGGGAGCTGTTTTTT. This codes for CASSVSERRANTGELFF. The chain is built from TRBV6-4 and TRBJ2-2; weak D call: TRBD2 (5 bases). Germline values: CDR1 MRHNA, CDR2 SNTAGT. This CDR3 region has 17 residues. Trimming pared 4 bases from V and 0 bases from J, leaving 15 bases between.

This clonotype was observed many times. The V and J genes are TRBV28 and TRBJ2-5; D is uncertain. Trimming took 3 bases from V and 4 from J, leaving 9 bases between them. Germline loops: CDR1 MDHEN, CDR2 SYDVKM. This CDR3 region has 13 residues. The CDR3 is CASSFEGAETQYF. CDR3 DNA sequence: TGTGCCAGCAGTTTTGAAGGAGCAGAGACCCAGTACTTC. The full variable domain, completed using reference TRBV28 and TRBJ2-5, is DVKVTQSSRYLVKRTGEKVFLECVQDMDHENMFWYRQDPGLGLRLIYFSYDVKMKEKGDIPEGYSVSREKKERFSLILESASTNQTSMYLCASSFEGAETQYFGPGTRLLVL.

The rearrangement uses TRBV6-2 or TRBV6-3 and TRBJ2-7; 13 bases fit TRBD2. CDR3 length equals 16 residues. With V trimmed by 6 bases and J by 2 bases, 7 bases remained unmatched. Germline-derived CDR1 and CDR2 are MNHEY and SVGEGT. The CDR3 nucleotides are TGTGCCAGCAGCAAGGGACTAGCGGGGTGGGCCTACGAGCAGTACTTC. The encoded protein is CASSKGLAGWAYEQYF.

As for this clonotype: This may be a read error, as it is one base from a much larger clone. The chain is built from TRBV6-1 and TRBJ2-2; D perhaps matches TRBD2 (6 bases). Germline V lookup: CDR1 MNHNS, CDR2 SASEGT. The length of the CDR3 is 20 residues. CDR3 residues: CASSREGMSRRDSNTGGLFF. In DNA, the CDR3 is TGTGCCAGCAGCCGCGAGGGAATGAGTCGGCGGGATTCGAACACCGGGGGGCTGTTTTTT.

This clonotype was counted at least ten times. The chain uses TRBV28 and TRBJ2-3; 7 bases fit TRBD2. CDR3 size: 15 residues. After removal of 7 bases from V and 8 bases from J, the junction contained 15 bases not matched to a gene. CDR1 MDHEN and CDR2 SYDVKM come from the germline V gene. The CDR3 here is CASTAGDYSQGTQYF. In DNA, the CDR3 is TGTGCCAGCACCGCCGGGGACTATTCTCAGGGTACGCAGTATTTT.

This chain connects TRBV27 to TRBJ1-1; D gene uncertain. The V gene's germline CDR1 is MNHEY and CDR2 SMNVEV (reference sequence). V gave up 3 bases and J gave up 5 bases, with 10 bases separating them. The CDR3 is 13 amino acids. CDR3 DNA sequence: TGTGCCAGCAGTTTCCCGGGTTTTACTGAAGCTTTCTTT. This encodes CASSFPGFTEAFF.

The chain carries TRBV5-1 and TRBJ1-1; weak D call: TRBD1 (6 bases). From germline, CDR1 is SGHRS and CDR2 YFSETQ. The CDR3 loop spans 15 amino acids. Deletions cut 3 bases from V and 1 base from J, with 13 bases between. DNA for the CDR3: TGCGCCAGCAGCTGGACACAGGGAGCGAACACTGAAGCTTTCTTT. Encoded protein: CASSWTQGANTEAFF.

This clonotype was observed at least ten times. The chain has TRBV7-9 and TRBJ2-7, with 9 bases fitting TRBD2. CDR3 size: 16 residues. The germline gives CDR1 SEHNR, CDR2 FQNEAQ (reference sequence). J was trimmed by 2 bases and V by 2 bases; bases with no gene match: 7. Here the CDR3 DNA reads TGTGCCAGCAGCTTACTCCTAGCGGGATCAACCTACGAGCAGTACTTC. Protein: CASSLLLAGSTYEQYF.